These 32 T cell receptor beta chains share one sample of origin, sequenced in a study of control samples from healthy donors and cancer patients. Profiling relied on immunoSEQ multiplex PCR, and the TCRdb table lists in-frame clones only, not all of them. Of 100,000 to 150,000 clones in the sample, approximately 90% were seen once. Sequencing was performed on blood. These receptors were collected from a man between 18 and 29 years old in good health.

The CDR3 nucleotides read TGCGCCAGCAGCCAAGGATCAGGTTTGGATTCACCCCTCCACTTT. Translated: CASSQGSGLDSPLHF. The chain uses TRBV4-1 and TRBJ1-6; D call uncertain. The CDR3 is made up of 15 amino acids. V was clipped by 1 base and J by 8 bases, with 12 bases between them. Germline V gives CDR1 MGHRA, CDR2 YSYEKL.

This chain uses TRBV4-1 with TRBJ1-1, with D unclear. The CDR3 sequence is 16 residues long. Germline V gene sequence: CDR1 MGHRA, CDR2 YSYEKL. V lost 1 base and J lost 6, with 18 bases in between. The CDR3, as DNA: TGCGCCAGCAGCCAAGTTTTAACAGCCTTTGCTCCTGAAGCTTTCTTT. This gives the protein CASSQVLTAFAPEAFF.

This clone has only one observation. V is TRBV11-2 and J is TRBJ2-1; D is possibly TRBD1 (6 bases). The V end was cut by 0 bases, the J end by 13 bases, with 7 bases between. Looked up from germline, CDR1 is SGHAT and CDR2 is FQNNGV. The CDR3 covers 11 residues. CDR3: CASSLEGAQFF. The CDR3 DNA is TGTGCCAGCAGCTTAGAGGGGGCACAGTTCTTC.

The rearrangement uses TRBV11-2 and TRBJ2-7; 7 bases map to TRBD1. Trimming removed 3 bases from V and 5 bases from J; junction bases left unmatched: 4. The CDR3 contains 13 residues. CDR1 is SGHAT and CDR2 is FQNNGV in the germline V gene. CDR3 loop: CASSLGQINEQYF. Here the CDR3 DNA reads TGTGCCAGCAGCTTGGGACAGATCAACGAGCAGTACTTC.

This chain joins TRBV3-1 (or the pseudogene TRBV3-2) and TRBJ2-1; D is unresolved. Germline lookup yields CDR1 LGHDT and CDR2 YNNKEL (reference sequence). V lost 1 base, J lost 7 bases, and 14 bases lay in between. The CDR3 sequence is 15 residues long. Here the CDR3 reads CASSQGTHIGNEQFF. CDR3 coding DNA: TGTGCCAGCAGCCAAGGTACACATATAGGGAATGAGCAGTTCTTC.

V usage is TRBV3-1 (or the pseudogene TRBV3-2) and J usage is TRBJ2-5, with 7 bases that match TRBD1. The assigned J gene may be wrong: the sequence end matches TRBJ2-7 better. CDR1 is LGHDT and CDR2 is YNNKEL in the germline V gene (reference sequence). The CDR3 is 14 amino acids. As DNA, the CDR3 is TGTGCCAGCAGCCAGCAGGGGGAATTAGGCGAGCAGTACTTC. Translating gives CASSQQGELGEQYF.

The J gene is TRBJ2-5, the V gene TRBV2; 7 bases are a match to TRBD1. This CDR3 is built from 15 residues. The V gene's germline CDR1 is SNHLY and CDR2 FYNNEI. V was pared by 7 bases and J by 4 bases, with 12 bases of the junction left unmatched. The CDR3 reads CASTSGQVVVETQYF. In DNA, the CDR3 is TGTGCCAGCACCTCCGGACAGGTTGTGGTAGAGACCCAGTACTTC.

This chain uses TRBV7-9 with TRBJ2-4, with D possibly being TRBD1 (6 bases). This CDR3 has 14 amino acids. The germline gives CDR1 SEHNR, CDR2 FQNEAQ (reference sequence). The V gene lost 4 bases and the J gene lost 7 bases, with 14 bases spanning the gap. The CDR3 sequence is CASSSRARGNIQYF. Written as DNA, the CDR3 is TGTGCCAGCAGCTCACGGGCGAGGGGGAACATTCAGTACTTC.

The chain uses TRBV5-1 and TRBJ1-1; no definite D call. This CDR3 region has 14 residues. Germline CDR1 and CDR2: SGHRS and YFSETQ. Trimming cost V 0 bases and J 7 bases, with 13 bases left between them. CDR3 sequence (DNA): TGCGCCAGCAGCTTGGCCGCGACTCCGGGTGAAGCTTTCTTT. Protein product: CASSLAATPGEAFF.

The chain has TRBV6-6 and TRBJ1-1; tentative D call: TRBD1 (6 bases). The CDR3 spans 15 residues. The V end was cut by 6 bases, the J end by 0 bases, with 14 bases between. Germline CDR1 and CDR2: MNHNY and SVGAGI (reference sequence). The CDR3 loop reads CASSKNGGMNTEAFF. The CDR3 coding sequence is TGTGCCAGCAGCAAAAACGGGGGCATGAACACTGAAGCTTTCTTT.

The chain recombines TRBV6-4 with TRBJ2-3; D is unresolved. There are 14 residues in the CDR3. Trimming took off 0 bases at V and 1 base at J, with 5 bases between the two ends. Germline V gene data show CDR1 as MRHNA and CDR2 as SNTAGT. In DNA form, the CDR3 reads TGTGCCAGCAGTGACTCTATAGGCACAGATACGCAGTATTTT. As protein: CASSDSIGTDTQYF.

The chain recombines TRBV15 with TRBJ2-1; no reliable D call. V was cut by 0 bases and J by 8 bases, with 8 bases left in between. CDR1 and CDR2 (germline): LNHNV, YYDKDF (reference sequence). CDR3 size: 13 residues. This CDR3 is CATSRDTRDEQFF. The CDR3 coding sequence is TGTGCCACCAGCAGAGATACGAGAGATGAGCAGTTCTTC.

J is TRBJ2-3 and V is TRBV23-1; no definite D call. TRBV23-1 falls under the ORF class, with uncertain function. The CDR3 spans 15 residues. V was trimmed by 3 bases and J by 0 bases, leaving 10 bases between them. CDR3 in amino acids: CASSHIRVSTDTQYF. The CDR3, as DNA: TGCGCCAGCAGTCATATCCGGGTAAGCACAGATACGCAGTATTTT.

V gene TRBV3-1 (or the pseudogene TRBV3-2) combines with J gene TRBJ1-2; no definite D call. CDR1 and CDR2 (germline): LGHDT, YNNKEL (reference sequence). The CDR3 consists of 16 residues. Trimming stripped 0 bases from V and 5 bases from J, with 16 bases between. The CDR3 region has the DNA TGTGCCAGCAGCCAAGACGGCTTGTCTCCGCGTTATGGCTACACCTTC. As protein: CASSQDGLSPRYGYTF.

The gene calls are TRBV29-1 and TRBJ1-2, with TRBD1 matching 8 bases. This CDR3 comprises 16 residues. Trimming removed 4 bases from V and 0 bases from J; junction bases left unmatched: 10. Per germline, CDR1 SQVTM and CDR2 ANQGSEA. The CDR3 nucleotides are TGCAGCGTTGGGGATCGGGACAGGAGATCTAACTATGGCTACACCTTC. It encodes CSVGDRDRRSNYGYTF.

V is TRBV5-1 and J is TRBJ1-2; TRBD1 agrees at 7 bases. J was trimmed by 2 bases and V by 2 bases; bases with no gene match: 18. The CDR3 extends over 19 amino acids. Germline values: CDR1 SGHRS, CDR2 YFSETQ. CDR3 amino acids: CASSLRGAGTGDRNYGYTF. The DNA for the CDR3 is TGCGCCAGCAGCTTAAGGGGAGCAGGAACAGGGGACCGGAACTATGGCTACACCTTC.

This chain uses TRBV6-2 or TRBV6-3 with TRBJ2-7; a possible D gene is TRBD1 (6 bases). Trimming removed 2 bases at V and 5 bases at J, with 13 bases between. CDR1 is MNHEY, CDR2 SVGEGT, per germline. The CDR3 has 14 residues. The CDR3 region has the DNA TGTGCCAGCAGTTACGGACAGATAGAGGACGAGCAGTACTTC. This gives the protein CASSYGQIEDEQYF.

This clone was recorded once. V usage is TRBV13 and J usage is TRBJ1-2; TRBD1 might be the D (6 bases). CDR1 is PRHDT, CDR2 FYEKMQ, per germline (reference sequence). Trimming took off 5 bases at V and 4 bases at J, with 11 bases between the two ends. The CDR3 is made up of 13 amino acids. In DNA form, the CDR3 reads TGTGCCAGCAGCCGACAGGTTCTCTATGGCTACACCTTC. This encodes CASSRQVLYGYTF.

V and J are TRBV24-1 and TRBJ1-4; D gene unclear. Germline V lookup: CDR1 KGHDR, CDR2 SFDVKD. The CDR3 has 15 amino acids. The V end lost 3 bases, the J end lost 0 bases, and 7 bases lay between the germline ends. CDR3 loop: CATSDLVATNEKLFF. CDR3 nucleotide sequence: TGTGCCACCAGTGATCTCGTTGCAACTAATGAAAAACTGTTTTTT.

This rearrangement joins TRBV4-2 to TRBJ2-7; possible D gene TRBD2, 6 bases. V was cut by 0 bases and J by 3 bases, with 6 bases left in between. The CDR3 extends over 13 amino acids. Germline loops: CDR1 LGHNA, CDR2 YNFKEQ. The CDR3 DNA reads TGTGCCAGCAGCCAAGATAGCGGCTACGAGCAGTACTTC. As protein: CASSQDSGYEQYF.

The rearrangement uses TRBV2 and TRBJ2-1; D unclear. The CDR3 runs 10 residues. Germline V gene sequence: CDR1 SNHLY, CDR2 FYNNEI. V lost 5 bases, J lost 6 bases, and 2 bases lay in between. This chain's CDR3 is CASSFNEQFF. CDR3 sequence (DNA): TGTGCCAGCAGTTTCAATGAGCAGTTCTTC.

V and J are TRBV4-1 and TRBJ1-2, with TRBD1 identical over 7 bases. With 0 bases clipped from V and 4 bases from J, the junction kept 5 bases outside the gene matches. CDR1 and CDR2 (germline): MGHRA, YSYEKL. This CDR3 has 15 residues. The CDR3, as DNA: TGCGCCAGCAGCCAAGAGGCCAGGGGGGGCTATGGCTACACCTTC. Its translation is CASSQEARGGYGYTF.

V gene TRBV21-1 combines with J gene TRBJ1-3; no DNA check was done on the table's D call, TRBD1. TRBV21-1 is recorded as a pseudogene. The CDR3 contains 15 residues. The DNA for the CDR3 is TGTGCCAGCAGCATTAGGACAGGGCAAGGAAACACCATATATTTT. Its translation is CASSIRTGQGNTIYF.

J is TRBJ2-1 and V is TRBV6-5; no clear D gene. Germline V gene data show CDR1 as MNHEY and CDR2 as SVGAGI. This CDR3 has 13 residues. V was shortened by 5 bases and J by 6 bases, with 11 bases between the two germline ends. CDR3 coding DNA: TGTGCCAGCAGTCCTAGACCGAGCAATGAGCAGTTCTTC. Its translation: CASSPRPSNEQFF.

V gene TRBV9 combines with J gene TRBJ1-2, with D hard to call. Germline V gene data show CDR1 as SGDLS and CDR2 as YYNGEE. Trimming pared 0 bases from V and 4 bases from J, leaving 10 bases between. CDR3 length: 14 amino acids. The CDR3 bases are TGTGCCAGCAGCGTAGCTCTGGGAGGCTATGGCTACACCTTC. The encoded protein is CASSVALGGYGYTF.

J is TRBJ1-2 and V is TRBV7-9; 9 bases match TRBD1. This CDR3 contains 17 residues. The germline CDR1 and CDR2 sequences are SEHNR and FQNEAQ (reference sequence). Trimming took 7 bases from V and 8 from J; bases not matched to a gene: 20. The DNA for the CDR3 is TGTGCCAGCACCTCGAACTCCGGGGGACAGGGAAGTTACGGCTACACCTTC. This gives the protein CASTSNSGGQGSYGYTF.

The chain is built from TRBV11-2 and TRBJ1-1; D may be TRBD1 (5 bases). Trimming took 4 bases from V and 6 from J, leaving 12 bases between them. There are 13 residues in the CDR3. Germline V gene sequence: CDR1 SGHAT, CDR2 FQNNGV. CDR3 in amino acids: CASSSYGGAEAFF. CDR3 sequence (DNA): TGTGCCAGCAGCTCTTATGGGGGGGCTGAAGCTTTCTTT.

This clone occurred once. The chain has TRBV6-1 and TRBJ1-1; the D is unclear. Trimming shortened V by 0 bases and J by 6 bases, and 11 bases separated the two germline ends. Germline V gives CDR1 MNHNS, CDR2 SASEGT. The CDR3 is 14 amino acids. The CDR3 here is CASSEALAPPEAFF. The CDR3 DNA is TGTGCCAGCAGTGAAGCTTTGGCCCCCCCTGAAGCTTTCTTT.

The V call is TRBV6-5, the J call TRBJ2-7; D perhaps matches TRBD2 (6 bases). Per germline, CDR1 MNHEY and CDR2 SVGAGI. The V end was cut by 5 bases, the J end by 0 bases, with 8 bases between. The CDR3 spans 13 residues. This CDR3 is CASSRESSYEQYF. CDR3 bases: TGTGCCAGCAGTCGGGAGAGCTCCTACGAGCAGTACTTC.

In its sample, this clone was seen once. The rearrangement joins TRBV2 to TRBJ2-3; D call uncertain. Germline V CDR1 and CDR2: SNHLY, FYNNEI. CDR3 size: 16 residues. V was clipped by 6 bases and J by 5 bases, with 21 bases between them. The CDR3 protein is CASSEPQTQSGDTQYF. As DNA, the CDR3 is TGTGCCAGCAGCGAACCCCAGACGCAGTCCGGAGATACGCAGTATTTT.

The chain carries TRBV12-5 and TRBJ1-1; 8 nucleotides align to TRBD1. V was pared by 1 base and J by 0 bases, with 7 bases of the junction left unmatched. Germline lookup yields CDR1 LGHNT and CDR2 FRNRAP. This CDR3 spans 17 amino acids. The CDR3 bases are TGTGCTAGTGGTTTGGCCGACAGGGGCCGAATGAACACTGAAGCTTTCTTT. It translates to CASGLADRGRMNTEAFF.

V is TRBV6-1 and J is TRBJ2-1, with TRBD2 matching 14 bases. Germline V gene sequence: CDR1 MNHNS, CDR2 SASEGT. With V trimmed by 3 bases and J by 8 bases, 6 bases remained unmatched. CDR3 length: 16 residues. CDR3 DNA sequence: TGTGCCAGCAGTGAGACTAGCGGGGGGGGTCTCGATGAGCAGTTCTTC. Its protein product is CASSETSGGGLDEQFF.